These T cell receptor beta chains were read from a single sample in a study of blood T cell repertoires in COVID-19. Profiling relied on immunoSEQ multiplex PCR, and the TCRdb table lists in-frame clones only, not all of them. The sample consists of roughly 150,000 clones, 75% to 90% of them appearing once. The sample comprised peripheral blood. The receptor set was obtained from a woman older than 75 with active or convalescent COVID-19. The CDR3 runs from the conserved cysteine through the conserved F or W. A D gene is named only where the DNA matches it firmly. Clone size appears in some rows only: once, few, many, or a class for an expanded clone.

-	TRBV12-5	-	TRBJ1-1	TGTGCTAGTGGTAAACAAGGGGACGGAGGGACTGAAGCTTTCTTT	CASGKQGDGGTEAFF
-	TRBV19	TRBD1	TRBJ1-4	TGTGCCAGTAGTGCTCGGGGTGACAGGGATGAAAAACTGTTTTTT	CASSARGDRDEKLFF
-	TRBV29-1	-	TRBJ2-1	TGCAGCGTTGGAGGTGGATACAATGAGCAGTTCTTC	CSVGGGYNEQFF
few	TRBV3-1/TRBV3-2	-	TRBJ1-3	TGTGCCAGCAGCCTCGGGGGAGGGCAGCCATTCTCTGGAAACACCATATATTTT	CASSLGGGQPFSGNTIYF
few	TRBV5-6	TRBD1	TRBJ1-3	TGTGCCAGCAGCGGGACAGGGGGCAGGGAAAACACCATATATTTT	CASSGTGGRENTIYF
-	TRBV5-1	TRBD1	TRBJ1-2	TGCGCCAGCAGCTTGGGCACAGGGGCGGCCTATGGCTACACCTTC	CASSLGTGAAYGYTF
-	TRBV6-5	-	TRBJ2-5	TGTGCCAGCAGCCCCCCGGGACAAAAATCAAAGACCCAGTACTTC	CASSPPGQKSKTQYF
-	TRBV19	-	TRBJ1-1	TGTGCCAGTAGTATATCTTCACTCCTCGGGAACACTGAAGCTTTCTTT	CASSISSLLGNTEAFF
-	TRBV7-2	-	TRBJ1-6	TGTGCCAGCACCCTAGCGGGAGATTCACCCCTCCACTTT	CASTLAGDSPLHF
-	TRBV7-8	TRBD1	TRBJ1-4	TGTGCCAGCAGCCTTAGACAGGGGAATGAAAAACTGTTTTTT	CASSLRQGNEKLFF
-	TRBV11-3	TRBD1	TRBJ2-1	TGTGCCAGCAGCTTGACAGGGTTTTCCTACAATGAGCAGTTCTTC	CASSLTGFSYNEQFF
-	TRBV12-5	TRBD1	TRBJ1-5	TGTGCTAGTGGTTTGGAGACAGGGGGTGCTCAGCCCCAGCATTTT	CASGLETGGAQPQHF
once	TRBV18	-	TRBJ1-2	TGTGCCAGCTCACCGTCGACTCCTCCGGGGTATGGCTACACCTTC	CASSPSTPPGYGYTF
-	TRBV10-3	TRBD1	TRBJ1-2	TGTGCCATCAGTAGCGGGACAGGGGAATATGGCTACACCTTC	CAISSGTGEYGYTF
-	TRBV18	-	TRBJ1-4	TGTGCCAGCTCACCGTGGGGCAGCACAACTAATGAAAAACTGTTTTTT	CASSPWGSTTNEKLFF
few	TRBV7-2	TRBD1	TRBJ1-2	TGTGCCAGCAGCTTATTGCCCTCCCTAGGACAGGGGGCTGGTGGCTACACCTTC	CASSLLPSLGQGAGGYTF
-	TRBV5-6	TRBD1	TRBJ1-2	TGTGCCAGCAGCTCGGACAGGGGGCATTATGGCTACACCTTC	CASSSDRGHYGYTF
-	TRBV10-3	TRBD2	TRBJ2-5	TGTGCCACGAGACTAGCGGGGGACCAAGAGACCCAGTACTTC	CATRLAGDQETQYF
-	TRBV6-2/TRBV6-3	-	TRBJ1-2	TGTGCCAGCAGTTACGGTCTCTATGGTGGCTACACCTTC	CASSYGLYGGYTF
once	TRBV2	TRBD1	TRBJ2-5	TGTGCCAGCATTCATACCCCGCAGGGGGCTAAGACCCAGTACTTC	CASIHTPQGAKTQYF
-	TRBV7-9	-	TRBJ1-1	TGTGCCAGCAGCGCACAGGGGAACACTGAAGCTTTCTTT	CASSAQGNTEAFF
-	TRBV28	TRBD1	TRBJ1-2	TGTGCCAGCAGTTTCGGACAGGGGGGTGGCTATGGCTACACCTTC	CASSFGQGGGYGYTF
-	TRBV10-1	-	TRBJ1-4	TGCGCCAGCTCCCCCGCGGGGAATGAAAAACTGTTTTTT	CASSPAGNEKLFF
few	TRBV7-9	TRBD2	TRBJ2-7	TGTGCCAGCAGGCGTTCTAGCGGGGGGGACTACGAGCAGTACTTC	CASRRSSGGDYEQYF
-	TRBV7-3	TRBD1	TRBJ2-1	TGTGCCAGCAGCCTATCTGGAGACAGGGGGCTGATCGATGAGCAGTTCTTC	CASSLSGDRGLIDEQFF
-	TRBV19	-	TRBJ1-1	TGTGCCAGTAGTACCCGGACTTTACACACTGAAGCTTTCTTT	CASSTRTLHTEAFF
-	TRBV7-9	TRBD1	TRBJ1-1	TGTGCCAGCAGCATGACAGGGGGAAACACTGAAGCTTTCTTT	CASSMTGGNTEAFF
-	TRBV30	-	TRBJ1-5	TGTGCCTGGGGGCGGGGCGGACAGCCCCAGCATTTT	CAWGRGGQPQHF
-	TRBV5-1	TRBD2	TRBJ2-2	TGCGCCAGCAGCCCCCGCGGGGGGGCCAACACCGGGGAGCTGTTTTTT	CASSPRGGANTGELFF
-	TRBV6-2/TRBV6-3	-	TRBJ2-3	TGTGCCAGCAGTTACCGGGGGACTAGCACAGATACGCAGTATTTT	CASSYRGTSTDTQYF
-	TRBV14	-	TRBJ1-2	TGTGCCAGCAGCCGCGGGCCCGGGGGTCTCACCTTC	CASSRGPGGLTF
-	TRBV11-3	-	TRBJ1-1	TGTGCCAGCAGCCCGCCGGGTGAAGCTTTCTTT	CASSPPGEAFF
few	TRBV11-3	-	TRBJ2-1	TGTGCCAGCAGCTTTTCTGGGCTCGAGCAGTTCTTC	CASSFSGLEQFF
-	TRBV4-1	TRBD1	TRBJ2-1	TGCGCCAGCAGCCAAGCAGGACAGGGGCTTAACAATGAGCAGTTCTTC	CASSQAGQGLNNEQFF